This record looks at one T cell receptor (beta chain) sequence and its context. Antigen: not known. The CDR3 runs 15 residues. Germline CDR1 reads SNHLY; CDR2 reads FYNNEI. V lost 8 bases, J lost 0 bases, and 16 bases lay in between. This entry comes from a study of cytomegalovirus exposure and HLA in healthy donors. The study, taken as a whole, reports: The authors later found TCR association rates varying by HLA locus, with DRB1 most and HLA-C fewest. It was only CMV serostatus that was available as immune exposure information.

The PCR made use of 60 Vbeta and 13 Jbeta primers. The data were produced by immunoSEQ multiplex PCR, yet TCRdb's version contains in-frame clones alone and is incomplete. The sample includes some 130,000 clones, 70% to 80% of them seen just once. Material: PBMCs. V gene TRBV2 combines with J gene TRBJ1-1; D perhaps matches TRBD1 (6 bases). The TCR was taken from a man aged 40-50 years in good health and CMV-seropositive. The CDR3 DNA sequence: TGTGCCAGCCTCACAGGGCAACTCATGAACACTGAAGCTTTCTTT. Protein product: CASLTGQLMNTEAFF.